This record looks at one T cell receptor (beta chain) sequence and its context. This record comes from a study of PD-1 blockade in classical Hodgkin lymphoma. V dropped 1 base and J dropped 4; count of bases not matched to a gene: 5. From germline, CDR1 is SGHRS and CDR2 YFSETQ. The CDR3 has 15 residues. Relapse after autologous stem cell transplantation occurred in every patient, and brentuximab vedotin exposure varied. Some clones are missing from TCRdb's copy, which holds only in-frame ones; the method was immunoSEQ multiplex PCR. The data show over 90,000 clones, about 88% seen once. V usage is TRBV5-1 and J usage is TRBJ2-5; 9 nucleotides align to TRBD1. The clonotype was recovered from a human donor with classical Hodgkin lymphoma. The specimen comprised peripheral blood mononuclear cells (PBMCs), sampled before the second cycle of nivolumab. The CDR3 DNA is TGCGCCAGCAGCTTGAGTACAGGGGGCTCAGAGACCCAGTACTTC. Its translation: CASSLSTGGSETQYF.